Listed below are T cell receptor beta chains from one sample, sequenced in a study of blood T cell repertoires in COVID-19. Produced via immunoSEQ multiplex PCR; TCRdb's table is partial and in-frame only. Of 270,000 or so clones in the sample, around nine tenths are singletons; the top ten hold roughly 3%. Input material: PBMCs or T cells enriched from blood (not recorded which). These receptor sequences come from a woman between 18 and 29 years old who had recovered from COVID-19. The CDR3 runs from the conserved cysteine through the conserved F or W. D genes are given only for firm matches. Rows give clone size only sometimes, using once, few, many, or a class for an expanded clone.

D: TRBD1; J: TRBJ1-1; size: once; V: TRBV13; DNA: TGTGCCAGCAGCTTCCGGGGACAGGGCAACACTGAAGCTTTCTTT; CDR3: CASSFRGQGNTEAFF
D: TRBD2; J: TRBJ2-2; size: -; V: TRBV24-1; DNA: TGTGCCACCAGTGATTTCCTCAACTTAGGACTAGCGGGGAGCGGTAACACCGGGGAGCTGTTTTTT; CDR3: CATSDFLNLGLAGSGNTGELFF
D: TRBD2; J: TRBJ2-3; size: -; V: TRBV5-1; DNA: TGCGCCAGCGGAACCTTAGCGGGGGGGAGCACAGATACGCAGTATTTT; CDR3: CASGTLAGGSTDTQYF
D: -; J: TRBJ2-7; size: once; V: TRBV28; DNA: TGTGCCAGCAGGACTCCGACCGGCGGCTACGAGCAGTACTTC; CDR3: CASRTPTGGYEQYF
D: -; J: TRBJ2-2; size: -; V: TRBV24-1; DNA: TGTGCCACCGGCAGGGGGGACACCGGGGAGCTGTTTTTT; CDR3: CATGRGDTGELFF
D: TRBD1; J: TRBJ1-4; size: -; V: TRBV29-1; DNA: TGCAGCGCCACCTCCGGGACAGGGGGCACTAATGAAAAACTGTTTTTT; CDR3: CSATSGTGGTNEKLFF
D: -; J: TRBJ2-7; size: -; V: TRBV28; DNA: TGTGCCACCACCACGTCGGGGTGGCACGAGCAGTACTTC; CDR3: CATTTSGWHEQYF
D: -; J: TRBJ2-1; size: once; V: TRBV14; DNA: TGTGCCAGCAGCCCCCTGAGAGGGTTAGGCCCCTACAATGAGCAGTTCTTC; CDR3: CASSPLRGLGPYNEQFF
D: TRBD1; J: TRBJ2-3; size: few; V: TRBV28; DNA: TGTGCCAGCAGTTTATGGAGTTTGGACAGGGGGCCAGGTACGCAGTATTTT; CDR3: CASSLWSLDRGPGTQYF
D: -; J: TRBJ2-1; size: -; V: TRBV24-1; DNA: TGTGCCACCAGTGATTATGGACAGAGCTCCTACAATGAGCAGTTCTTC; CDR3: CATSDYGQSSYNEQFF
D: -; J: TRBJ1-5; size: many; V: TRBV24-1; DNA: TGTGCCACCAGTGACTCCCGTTCCTCCTTGCGGCATCAGCCCCAGCATTTT; CDR3: CATSDSRSSLRHQPQHF
D: TRBD1; J: TRBJ1-1; size: -; V: TRBV2; DNA: TGTGCCAGCAGTGAAAGGGGACAGGCAAACACTGAAGCTTTCTTT; CDR3: CASSERGQANTEAFF
D: -; J: TRBJ2-1; size: -; V: TRBV11-2; DNA: TGTGCCAGCAGCTTAGAGGGGGGTTACAATGAGCAGTTCTTC; CDR3: CASSLEGGYNEQFF
D: TRBD1; J: TRBJ1-5; size: -; V: TRBV27; DNA: TGTGCCAGCAGTTTACGGCCCGGGACAGGGCATCAGCCCCAGCATTTT; CDR3: CASSLRPGTGHQPQHF
D: -; J: TRBJ2-7; size: -; V: TRBV11-2; DNA: TGTGCCAGCACCTCCTCCTACGAGCAGTACTTC; CDR3: CASTSSYEQYF
D: -; J: TRBJ2-7; size: -; V: TRBV9; DNA: TGTGCCAGCAGCCCGAGGCCCTCGGGGGAATACGAGCAGTACTTC; CDR3: CASSPRPSGEYEQYF
D: TRBD1; J: TRBJ1-1; size: -; V: TRBV6-1; DNA: TGTGCCAGCAGTGTAGGCTTAGGTACAGGGGAACGGTATAACACTGAAGCTTTCTTT; CDR3: CASSVGLGTGERYNTEAFF
D: TRBD1; J: TRBJ1-6; size: few; V: TRBV14; DNA: TGTGCCAGCAGCCGTGCGGCAGGGGGCTCACCCCTCCACTTT; CDR3: CASSRAAGGSPLHF
D: TRBD2; J: TRBJ2-7; size: few; V: TRBV6-1; DNA: TGTGCCAGCAGTGAAGCGCCGTTAGGACTAGGGTCCTACGAGCAGTACTTC; CDR3: CASSEAPLGLGSYEQYF
D: -; J: TRBJ2-7; size: -; V: TRBV11-3; DNA: TGTGCCAGCAACGCACACAGGGTGCCCTACGAGCAGTACTTC; CDR3: CASNAHRVPYEQYF
D: TRBD1; J: TRBJ2-1; size: -; V: TRBV12-3/TRBV12-4; DNA: TGTGCCAGCAGTTTAGGAGACAGGGAGTTCTTC; CDR3: CASSLGDREFF
D: TRBD2; J: TRBJ2-3; size: -; V: TRBV3-1/TRBV3-2; DNA: TGTGCCAGCAGCCATGGCCCCACTAGCGGGAGGCTCACAGATACGCAGTATTTT; CDR3: CASSHGPTSGRLTDTQYF
D: -; J: TRBJ1-4; size: -; V: TRBV30; DNA: TGTGCCTGGAGTGGGGGGCGAATTAATGAAAAACTGTTTTTT; CDR3: CAWSGGRINEKLFF
D: -; J: TRBJ2-2; size: -; V: TRBV5-6; DNA: TGTGCCAGCAGCTTGGGCGGGCCCGGGGAGCTGTTTTTT; CDR3: CASSLGGPGELFF
D: TRBD2; J: TRBJ2-1; size: -; V: TRBV4-1; DNA: TGCGCCAGCAGCCAAGTACCCCCCTTTTTGGGAGCGGGGGGGGTGTACAATGAGCAGTTCTTC; CDR3: CASSQVPPFLGAGGVYNEQFF
D: -; J: TRBJ1-2; size: -; V: TRBV24-1; DNA: TGTGCCACCATCGGGTCGGGGTGGGTTTCCTATGGCTACACCTTC; CDR3: CATIGSGWVSYGYTF
D: TRBD1; J: TRBJ1-4; size: -; V: TRBV29-1; DNA: TGCAGCGTTGAAATGACAGGGAGTCCGGAAAAACTGTTTTTT; CDR3: CSVEMTGSPEKLFF
D: TRBD1; J: TRBJ1-1; size: -; V: TRBV28; DNA: TGTGCCAGCAGTCCGCTATCAGGGGGAGGGAACACTGAAGCTTTCTTT; CDR3: CASSPLSGGGNTEAFF
D: TRBD1; J: TRBJ2-7; size: -; V: TRBV27; DNA: TGTGCCAGCAGCATGCAACGGGACAGGGTCTTCTACGAGCAGTACTTC; CDR3: CASSMQRDRVFYEQYF
D: TRBD2; J: TRBJ2-1; size: -; V: TRBV28; DNA: TGTGCCAGCAGTCCCCGATGGACTAGCGGGAGGGACTACAATGAGCAGTTCTTC; CDR3: CASSPRWTSGRDYNEQFF
D: -; J: TRBJ1-1; size: few; V: TRBV3-1/TRBV3-2; DNA: TGTGCCAGCAGCCCGGAGAGTAGCACTGAAGCTTTCTTT; CDR3: CASSPESSTEAFF
D: -; J: TRBJ2-7; size: -; V: TRBV6-5; DNA: TGTGCCAGCAGTTCCCTAGGACAGTTTTTCACCTACGAGCAGTACTTC; CDR3: CASSSLGQFFTYEQYF
D: TRBD2; J: TRBJ2-2; size: -; V: TRBV7-3; DNA: TGTGCCAGCAGCTGGGGACTAGCGGGAGGCACCGGGGAGCTGTTTTTT; CDR3: CASSWGLAGGTGELFF
D: -; J: TRBJ2-3; size: -; V: TRBV9; DNA: TGTGCCAGCAGCGCCAGGTCAGGGGTAGATACGCAGTATTTT; CDR3: CASSARSGVDTQYF
D: -; J: TRBJ1-5; size: -; V: TRBV5-6; DNA: TGTGCCAGCAGCTTGGGGCCAGTTAGCAATCAGCCCCAGCATTTT; CDR3: CASSLGPVSNQPQHF
D: -; J: TRBJ1-6; size: -; V: TRBV6-5; DNA: TGTGCCAGCAGTTCGGGAAGGGTCGGCTCACCCCTCCACTTT; CDR3: CASSSGRVGSPLHF
D: TRBD2; J: TRBJ2-5; size: -; V: TRBV7-2; DNA: TGTGCCAGCAGCTTCCCTGGTAGCGGGAGGAAGGAGACCCAGTACTTC; CDR3: CASSFPGSGRKETQYF
D: -; J: TRBJ1-5; size: -; V: TRBV19; DNA: TGTGCCAGTAAGTCTCGGCAGGGGAATCAGCCCCAGCATTTT; CDR3: CASKSRQGNQPQHF
D: -; J: TRBJ2-2; size: -; V: TRBV11-2; DNA: TGTGCCAGCAGCTTAGGGCGGGAGCTGTTTTTT; CDR3: CASSLGRELFF
D: TRBD2; J: TRBJ2-1; size: once; V: TRBV6-4; DNA: TGTGCCAGCAGAGGGCTAGCGGGAAGAGTCACCTACAATGAGCAGTTCTTC; CDR3: CASRGLAGRVTYNEQFF
D: TRBD2; J: TRBJ2-3; size: -; V: TRBV9; DNA: TGTGCCAGCAGCGTAGGGCGGACTAGGATAAACACAGATACGCAGTATTTT; CDR3: CASSVGRTRINTDTQYF
D: TRBD1; J: TRBJ2-5; size: -; V: TRBV3-1/TRBV3-2; DNA: TGTGCCAGCAGCCAAGGGGCAGGACAGGGAGTTGGAGAGACCCAGTACTTC; CDR3: CASSQGAGQGVGETQYF
D: TRBD1; J: TRBJ1-1; size: -; V: TRBV12-5; DNA: TGTGCTAGTGGTAACAGGGGGCGGCAGGCTTTCTTT; CDR3: CASGNRGRQAFF
D: -; J: TRBJ1-6; size: many; V: TRBV9; DNA: TGTGCCAGCAGCTCGACCGGGAACTCACCCCTCCACTTT; CDR3: CASSSTGNSPLHF
D: TRBD2; J: TRBJ2-3; size: -; V: TRBV5-1; DNA: TGCGCCAGCAGCTTGGGAAGCGGGAGGGCCCCAGATACGCAGTATTTT; CDR3: CASSLGSGRAPDTQYF
D: -; J: TRBJ1-6; size: -; V: TRBV5-1; DNA: TGCGCCAGCAGCTTGGTGGGAGAAAATTCACCCCTCCACTTT; CDR3: CASSLVGENSPLHF
D: -; J: TRBJ2-1; size: -; V: TRBV30; DNA: TGTGCCTGGAGTGCCGGCCGGCGGGGGCTCGGAGGTGAGCAGTTCTTC; CDR3: CAWSAGRRGLGGEQFF